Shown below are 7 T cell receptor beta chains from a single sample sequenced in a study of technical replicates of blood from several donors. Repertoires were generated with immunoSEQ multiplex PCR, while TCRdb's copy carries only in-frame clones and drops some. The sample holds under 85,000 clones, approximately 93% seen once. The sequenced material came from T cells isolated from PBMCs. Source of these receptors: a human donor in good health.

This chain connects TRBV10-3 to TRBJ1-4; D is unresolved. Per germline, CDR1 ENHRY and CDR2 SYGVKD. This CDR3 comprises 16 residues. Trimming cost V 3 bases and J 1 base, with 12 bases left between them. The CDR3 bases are TGTGCCATCAGTGAACGGTGGGAGGGAACTAATGAAAAACTGTTTTTT. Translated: CAISERWEGTNEKLFF.

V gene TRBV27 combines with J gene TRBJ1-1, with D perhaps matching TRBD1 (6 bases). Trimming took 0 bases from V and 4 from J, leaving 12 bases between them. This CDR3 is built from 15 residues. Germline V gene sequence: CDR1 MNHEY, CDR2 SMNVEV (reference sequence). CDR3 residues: CASSLSTGLGTEAFF. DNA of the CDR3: TGTGCCAGCAGTTTATCAACAGGGCTGGGCACTGAAGCTTTCTTT.

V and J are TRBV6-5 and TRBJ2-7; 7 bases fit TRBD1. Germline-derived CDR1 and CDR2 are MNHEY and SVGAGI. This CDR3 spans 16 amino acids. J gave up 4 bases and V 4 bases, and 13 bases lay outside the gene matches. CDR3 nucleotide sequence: TGTGCCAGCAGTTCTGCCGGGACAGCCCGGATTTACGAGCAGTACTTC. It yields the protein CASSSAGTARIYEQYF.

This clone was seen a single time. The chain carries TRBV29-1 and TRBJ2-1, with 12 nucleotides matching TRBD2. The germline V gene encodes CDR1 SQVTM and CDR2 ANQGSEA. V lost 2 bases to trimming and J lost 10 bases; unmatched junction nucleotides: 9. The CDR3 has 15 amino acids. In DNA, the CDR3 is TGCAGCGTTGAAATTTTCCAGACTAGCGGGAGAGAGCAGTTCTTC. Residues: CSVEIFQTSGREQFF.

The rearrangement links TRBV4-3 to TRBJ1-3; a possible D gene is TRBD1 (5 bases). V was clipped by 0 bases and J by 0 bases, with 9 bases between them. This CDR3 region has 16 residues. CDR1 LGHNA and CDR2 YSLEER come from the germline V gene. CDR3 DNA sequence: TGCGCCAGCAGCCAAGATTGGGGCGACTCTGGAAACACCATATATTTT. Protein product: CASSQDWGDSGNTIYF.

The CDR3 sequence: CSVEIRGMGGTDTQYF. The DNA of the CDR3 is TGCAGCGTTGAAATTCGGGGGATGGGCGGCACAGATACGCAGTATTTT. The rearrangement uses TRBV29-1 and TRBJ2-3; TRBD2 is a possible D gene (6 bases). Per germline, CDR1 SQVTM and CDR2 ANQGSEA. The germline V and J ends were trimmed by 2 bases and 1 base, with 16 bases remaining between them. This CDR3 has 16 amino acids.

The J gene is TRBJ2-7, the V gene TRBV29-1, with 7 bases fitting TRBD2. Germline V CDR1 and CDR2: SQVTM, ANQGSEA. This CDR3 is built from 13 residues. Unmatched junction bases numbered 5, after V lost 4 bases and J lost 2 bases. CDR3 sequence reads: CSVGPGGTYEQYF. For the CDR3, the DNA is TGCAGCGTTGGCCCCGGGGGGACCTACGAGCAGTACTTC.